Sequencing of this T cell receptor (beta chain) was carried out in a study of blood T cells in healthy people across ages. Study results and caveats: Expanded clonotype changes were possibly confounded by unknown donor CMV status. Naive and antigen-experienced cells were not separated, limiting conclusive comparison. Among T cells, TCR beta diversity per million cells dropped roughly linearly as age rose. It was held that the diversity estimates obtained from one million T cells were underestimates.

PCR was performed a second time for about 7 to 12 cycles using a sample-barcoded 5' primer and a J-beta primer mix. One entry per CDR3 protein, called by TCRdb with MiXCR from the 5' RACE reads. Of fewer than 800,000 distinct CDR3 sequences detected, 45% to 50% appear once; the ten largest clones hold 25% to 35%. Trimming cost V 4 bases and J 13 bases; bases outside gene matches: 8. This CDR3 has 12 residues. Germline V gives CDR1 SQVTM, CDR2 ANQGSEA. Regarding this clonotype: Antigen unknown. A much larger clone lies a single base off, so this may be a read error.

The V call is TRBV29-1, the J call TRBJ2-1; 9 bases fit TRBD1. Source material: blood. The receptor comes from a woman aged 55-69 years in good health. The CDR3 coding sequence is TGCAGCGTTGGGGACAGGGCTGAGACCCAGTTCTTC. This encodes CSVGDRAETQFF.